These T cell receptor beta chains were read from a single sample in a study of T cells after posttransplantation cyclophosphamide. Assay used: immunoSEQ multiplex PCR; TCRdb lists only in-frame clones, some missing. The table lists roughly 42,000 clones, with no singletons. The sequencing input was PBMCs. These receptors all come from a woman between 50 and 59 years old in good health and a related stem cell transplant donor. Both conserved end residues are part of each CDR3. A D gene is named only where the DNA matches it firmly. A clone size is listed for some rows: how often the clone was seen (once, few, many), or a class if it is expanded.

>many|TRBD1|TRBV29-1|TRBJ1-2
TGCAGCGCCGACAGGGGGGAGGGGGGCTACACCTTC
CSADRGEGGYTF
>many|TRBD1|TRBV7-3|TRBJ2-2
TGTGCCAGCAGCTCGCTCCCCGGGACAGCAGCGGCCGGGGAGCTGTTTTTT
CASSSLPGTAAAGELFF
>many|NA|TRBV4-1|TRBJ1-2
TGCGCCAGCAGCCAAGGCACGCTGGGGCACTCCCTGGGCTACACCTTC
CASSQGTLGHSLGYTF
>NA|NA|TRBV23-1|TRBJ2-3
TGCGCCAGCAGTCATTGGCTAGCGCTAGCAGATACGCAGTATTTT
CASSHWLALADTQYF
>NA|NA|TRBV28|TRBJ1-2
TGTGCCAGCAGTTCCACTTTGGGGCATGGTTATGGCTACACCTTC
CASSSTLGHGYGYTF
>many|NA|TRBV2|TRBJ2-7
TGTGCCAGCAGCAAAACTACTTCCTCCTACGAGCAGTACTTC
CASSKTTSSYEQYF
>many|TRBD1|TRBV28|TRBJ2-7
TGTGCCAGCAGTCCACGAGGGACAGGGAACTACGAGCAGTACTTC
CASSPRGTGNYEQYF
>many|NA|TRBV13|TRBJ1-2
TGTGCCAGCAGCTCCGAGGGGGTCTATGGCTACACCTTC
CASSSEGVYGYTF
>many|NA|TRBV19|TRBJ1-1
TGTGCCAGTAGCCAATTGACTGGTTACACTGAAGCTTTCTTT
CASSQLTGYTEAFF
>NA|TRBD1|TRBV30|TRBJ2-1
TGTGCCTGGGCGACAGGGGAAGTTCGTTCCTACAATGAGCAGTTCTTC
CAWATGEVRSYNEQFF
>many|NA|TRBV18|TRBJ1-5
TGTGCCAGCTCACCACCAGGGGGTAATCAGCCCCAGCATTTT
CASSPPGGNQPQHF
>many|NA|TRBV10-3|TRBJ2-1
TGTGCCATCACAAGAGAGGGTAACAATGAGCAGTTCTTC
CAITREGNNEQFF